The entry that follows covers one T cell receptor beta chain sequence. This record belongs to a study of cytotoxic CD8 clonotypes in ibrutinib-treated CLL. About the research overall: Recorded responses included around 24 partial and 2 complete; following median roughly 74 months, roughly 15 stayed remitted and roughly twelve progressed. Productive templates averaged 255,043 per sample, and productive rearrangements 90,000 to 100,000.

Trimming removed 0 bases from V and 0 bases from J; junction bases left unmatched: 16. Germline-derived CDR1 and CDR2 are LGHNA and YNFKEQ. The CDR3 loop spans 21 amino acids. Using immunoSEQ multiplex PCR, the repertoire was profiled, and TCRdb retains in-frame clones only, with some absent. The sample contains 97,000 or so clones, 70% to 85% of which appear only once. V usage is TRBV4-2 and J usage is TRBJ2-2, with 7 bases aligning to TRBD2. This TCR derives from a human donor with chronic lymphocytic leukemia. Source: PBMCs, taken after 12 months of ibrutinib treatment. In DNA form, the CDR3 reads TGTGCCAGCAGCCAAGATCCCGGATACTGGGCGGGGGTGTCGAACACCGGGGAGCTGTTTTTT. Protein sequence: CASSQDPGYWAGVSNTGELFF.